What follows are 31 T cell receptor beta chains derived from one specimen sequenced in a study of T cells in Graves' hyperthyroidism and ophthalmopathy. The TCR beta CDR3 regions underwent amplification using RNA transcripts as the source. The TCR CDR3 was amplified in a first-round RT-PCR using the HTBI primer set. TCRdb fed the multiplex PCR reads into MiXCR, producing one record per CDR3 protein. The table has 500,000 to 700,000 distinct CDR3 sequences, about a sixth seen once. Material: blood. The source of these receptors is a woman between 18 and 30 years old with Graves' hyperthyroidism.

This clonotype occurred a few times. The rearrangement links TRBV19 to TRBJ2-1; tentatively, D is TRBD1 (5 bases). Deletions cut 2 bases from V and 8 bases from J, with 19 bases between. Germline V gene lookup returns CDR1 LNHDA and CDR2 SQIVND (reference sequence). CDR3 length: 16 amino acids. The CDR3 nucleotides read TGTGCCAGTAGTATATGGGTTGGGGCTTCAAGTTATGAGCAGTTCTTC. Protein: CASSIWVGASSYEQFF.

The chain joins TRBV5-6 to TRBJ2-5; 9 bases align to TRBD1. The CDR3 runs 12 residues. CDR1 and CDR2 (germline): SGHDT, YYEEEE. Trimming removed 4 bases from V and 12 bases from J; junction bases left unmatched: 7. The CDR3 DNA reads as TGTGCCAGCAGCCCGCGGAGGGACAGGGAGTACTTC. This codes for CASSPRRDREYF.

This CDR3 reads CASTRLRMGSQETQYF. The CDR3 DNA follows: TGTGCCAGCACCCGATTAAGGATGGGGAGCCAAGAGACCCAGTACTTC. The chain is built from TRBV5-8 and TRBJ2-5; TRBD2 is a possible D gene (5 bases). Per the germline V gene, CDR1 is SGHTS and CDR2 is YDEGEE. This CDR3 is built from 16 residues. V was cut by 6 bases and J by 1 base, with 19 bases left in between.

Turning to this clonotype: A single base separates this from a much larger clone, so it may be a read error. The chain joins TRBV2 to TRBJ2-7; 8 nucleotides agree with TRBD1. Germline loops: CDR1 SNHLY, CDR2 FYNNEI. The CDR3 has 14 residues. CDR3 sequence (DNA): TGTGCCAGCAGAAAGACAGGGGTGGGCTACGAGCAGCACTTC. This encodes CASRKTGVGYEQHF.

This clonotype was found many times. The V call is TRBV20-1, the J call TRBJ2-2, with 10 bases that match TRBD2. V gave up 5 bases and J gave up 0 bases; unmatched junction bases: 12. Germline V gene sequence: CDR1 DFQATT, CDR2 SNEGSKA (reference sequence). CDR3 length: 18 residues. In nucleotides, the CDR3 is TGCAGTGCTTCTACTCTCGGACTAGCGGCAACGAACACCGGGGAGCTGTTTTTT. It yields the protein CSASTLGLAATNTGELFF.

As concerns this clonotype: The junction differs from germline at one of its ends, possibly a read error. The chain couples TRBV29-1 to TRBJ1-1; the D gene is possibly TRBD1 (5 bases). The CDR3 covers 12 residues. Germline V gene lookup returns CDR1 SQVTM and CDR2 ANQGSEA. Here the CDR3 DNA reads TGCAGCGTTGAAGATGCAGGGACTGGAGCTTTCTTT. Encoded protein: CSVEDAGTGAFF.

CDR3 bases: TGTGCCACCACCCCGGAGACTAGCGGGTGGAATGAGCAGTTCTTC. Translated: CATTPETSGWNEQFF. The chain is built from TRBV15 and TRBJ2-1; TRBD2 aligns across 10 bases. Germline V gives CDR1 LNHNV, CDR2 YYDKDF (reference sequence). The junction had 10 bases not matched to a gene; V was cut back by 7 bases and J by 7 bases. CDR3 length: 15 residues. Together with reference TRBV15 and TRBJ2-1, the CDR3 gives the full variable domain: DAMVIQNPRYQVTQFGKPVTLSCSQTLNHNVMYWYQQKSSQAPKLLFHYYDKDFNNEADTPDNFQSRRPNTSFCFLDIRSPGLGDTAMYLCATTPETSGWNEQFFGPGTRLTVL.

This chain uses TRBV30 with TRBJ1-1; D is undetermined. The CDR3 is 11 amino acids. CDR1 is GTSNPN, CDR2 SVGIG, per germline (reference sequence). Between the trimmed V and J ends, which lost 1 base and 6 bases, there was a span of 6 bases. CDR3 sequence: CAWSGPSEAFF. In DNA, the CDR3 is TGTGCCTGGAGTGGGCCCTCTGAAGCTTTCTTT.

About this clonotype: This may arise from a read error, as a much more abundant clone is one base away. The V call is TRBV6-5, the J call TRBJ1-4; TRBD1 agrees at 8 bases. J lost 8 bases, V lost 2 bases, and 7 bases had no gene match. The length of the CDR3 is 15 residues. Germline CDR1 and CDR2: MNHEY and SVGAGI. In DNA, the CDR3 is TGTGCCAGCAGTTACAGGGGACAGGCGGCGGAAAAACTGTTTTTT. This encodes CASSYRGQAAEKLFF.

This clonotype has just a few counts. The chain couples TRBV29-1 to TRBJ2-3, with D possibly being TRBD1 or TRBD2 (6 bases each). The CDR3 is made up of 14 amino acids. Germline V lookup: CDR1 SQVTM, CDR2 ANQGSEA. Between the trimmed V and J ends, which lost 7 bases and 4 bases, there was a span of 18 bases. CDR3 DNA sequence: TGCAGCGCCCGGACAGCCCGGGGGTCAGATACGCAGTATTTT. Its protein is CSARTARGSDTQYF.

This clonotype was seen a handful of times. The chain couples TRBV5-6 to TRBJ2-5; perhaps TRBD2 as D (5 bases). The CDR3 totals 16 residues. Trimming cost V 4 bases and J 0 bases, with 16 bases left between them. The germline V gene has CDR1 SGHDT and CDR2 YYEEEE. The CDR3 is CASSPVFTGNQETQYF. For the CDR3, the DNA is TGTGCCAGCAGCCCAGTGTTTACGGGGAACCAAGAGACCCAGTACTTC.

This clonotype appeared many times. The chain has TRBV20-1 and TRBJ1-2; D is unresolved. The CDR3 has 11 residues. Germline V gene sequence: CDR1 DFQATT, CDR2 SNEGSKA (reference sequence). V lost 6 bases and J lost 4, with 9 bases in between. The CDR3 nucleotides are TGCAGTGCGCAGGATTTCTATGGCTACACCTTC. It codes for CSAQDFYGYTF.

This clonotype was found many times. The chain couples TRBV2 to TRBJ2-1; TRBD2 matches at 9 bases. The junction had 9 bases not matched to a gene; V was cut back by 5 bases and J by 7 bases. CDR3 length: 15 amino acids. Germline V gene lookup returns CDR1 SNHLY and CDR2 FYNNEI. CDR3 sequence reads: CASSHSGGGENEQFF. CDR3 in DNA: TGTGCCAGCAGTCATAGCGGGGGAGGGGAGAATGAGCAGTTCTTC. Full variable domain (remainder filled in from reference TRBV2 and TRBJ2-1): EPEVTQTPSHQVTQMGQEVILRCVPISNHLYFYWYRQILGQKVEFLVSFYNNEISEKSEIFDDQFSVERPDGSNFTLKIRSTKLEDSAMYFCASSHSGGGENEQFFGPGTRLTVL.

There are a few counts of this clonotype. This chain's CDR3 is CASSLIGGNSPLHF. The CDR3 DNA is TGTGCCAGCAGCTTAATCGGGGGAAATTCACCCCTCCACTTT. The V and J genes are TRBV7-2 and TRBJ1-6; possible D gene TRBD1, 5 bases. Germline V lookup: CDR1 SGHTA, CDR2 FQGNSA. There are 14 residues in the CDR3. V lost 2 bases, J lost 7 bases, and 9 bases lay in between. Variable domain in full (rest from reference TRBV7-2 and TRBJ1-6): GAGVSQSPSNKVTEKGKDVELRCDPISGHTALYWYRQSLGQGLEFLIYFQGNSAPDKSGLPSDRFSAERTGGSVSTLTIQRTQQEDSAVYLCASSLIGGNSPLHFGNGTRLTVT.

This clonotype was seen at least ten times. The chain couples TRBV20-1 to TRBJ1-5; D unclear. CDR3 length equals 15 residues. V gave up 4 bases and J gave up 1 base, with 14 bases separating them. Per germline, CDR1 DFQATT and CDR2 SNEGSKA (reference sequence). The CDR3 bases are TGCAGTGCTAATTCTGGGATGGGAAGCAATCAGCCCCAGCATTTT. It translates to CSANSGMGSNQPQHF.

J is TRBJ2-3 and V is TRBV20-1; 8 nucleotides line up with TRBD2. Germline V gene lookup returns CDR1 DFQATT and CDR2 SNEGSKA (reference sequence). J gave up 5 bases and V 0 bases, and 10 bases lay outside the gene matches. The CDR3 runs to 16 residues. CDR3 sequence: CSARDGAGGPVDTQYF. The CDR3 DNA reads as TGCAGTGCTAGAGATGGCGCGGGAGGCCCTGTAGATACGCAGTATTTT.

The CDR3, as DNA: TGTGCCAGCTCCCCCATGGGACTAACCTCGTCTAGCACAGATACGCAGTATTTT. This codes for CASSPMGLTSSSTDTQYF. The chain couples TRBV6-2 or TRBV6-3 to TRBJ2-3; TRBD2 agrees at 7 bases. Germline V lookup: CDR1 MNHEY, CDR2 SVGEGT. The CDR3 loop spans 18 amino acids. Trimming cost V 8 bases and J 0 bases; bases outside gene matches: 17.

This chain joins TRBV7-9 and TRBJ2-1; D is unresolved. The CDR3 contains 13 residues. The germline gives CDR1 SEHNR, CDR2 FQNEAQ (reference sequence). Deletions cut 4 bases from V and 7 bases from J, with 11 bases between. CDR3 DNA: TGTGCCAGCAGCTATTGGAGTGTGAATGAGCAGTTCTTC. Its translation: CASSYWSVNEQFF.

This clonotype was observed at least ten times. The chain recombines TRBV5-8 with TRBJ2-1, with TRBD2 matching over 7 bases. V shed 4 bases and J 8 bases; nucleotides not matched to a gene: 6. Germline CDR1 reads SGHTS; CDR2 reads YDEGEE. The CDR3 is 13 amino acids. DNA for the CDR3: TGTGCCAGCAGCCCCTCCGGGAGGCATGAGCAGTTCTTC. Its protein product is CASSPSGRHEQFF.

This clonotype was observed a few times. CDR3 DNA: TGCGCCAGCAGCGTGGCTACCGGGACATTATCGGAAAAACTGTTTTTT. Its translation is CASSVATGTLSEKLFF. The V call is TRBV5-1, the J call TRBJ1-4; possibly TRBD1 for D (6 bases). CDR3 length: 16 amino acids. CDR1 and CDR2 from the germline V gene are SGHRS and YFSETQ. Trimming stripped 4 bases from V and 8 bases from J, with 21 bases between.

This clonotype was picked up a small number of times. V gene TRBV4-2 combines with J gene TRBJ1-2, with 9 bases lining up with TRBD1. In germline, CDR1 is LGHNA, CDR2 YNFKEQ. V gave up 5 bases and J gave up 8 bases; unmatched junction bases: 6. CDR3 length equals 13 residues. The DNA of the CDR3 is TGTGCCAGCAGCTCGGGACAGGGTTTCGGCTACACCTTC. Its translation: CASSSGQGFGYTF.

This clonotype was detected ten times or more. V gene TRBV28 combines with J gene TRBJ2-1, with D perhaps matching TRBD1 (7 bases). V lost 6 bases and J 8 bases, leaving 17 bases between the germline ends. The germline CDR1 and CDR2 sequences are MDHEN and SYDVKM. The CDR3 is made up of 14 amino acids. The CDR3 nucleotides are TGTGCCAGCAGCCCAGGGGGGATTGTAGATGAGCAGTTCTTC. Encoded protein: CASSPGGIVDEQFF. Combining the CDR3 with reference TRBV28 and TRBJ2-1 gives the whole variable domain DVKVTQSSRYLVKRTGEKVFLECVQDMDHENMFWYRQDPGLGLRLIYFSYDVKMKEKGDIPEGYSVSREKKERFSLILESASTNQTSMYLCASSPGGIVDEQFFGPGTRLTVL.

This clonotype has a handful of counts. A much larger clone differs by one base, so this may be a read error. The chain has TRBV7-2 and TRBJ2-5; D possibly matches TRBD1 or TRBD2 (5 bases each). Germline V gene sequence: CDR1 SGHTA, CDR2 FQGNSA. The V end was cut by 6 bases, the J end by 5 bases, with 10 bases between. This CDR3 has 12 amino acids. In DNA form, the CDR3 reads TGTGCCAGCAGGAGGGACGGGGAGACCCAGTACTTC. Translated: CASRRDGETQYF. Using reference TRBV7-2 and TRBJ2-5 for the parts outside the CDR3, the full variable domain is GAGVSQSPSNKVTEKGKDVELRCDPISGHTALYWYRQSLGQGLEFLIYFQGNSAPDKSGLPSDRFSAERTGGSVSTLTIQRTQQEDSAVYLCASRRDGETQYFGPGTRLLVL.

CDR3 nucleotide sequence: TGTGCCACCAGTGACCCCCGGGACAGGGAGATAGATACGCAGTATTTT. Protein product: CATSDPRDREIDTQYF. J is TRBJ2-3 and V is TRBV24-1; 9 positions agree with TRBD1. Trimming at V came to 4 bases and at J to 5 bases, leaving 9 bases not matched to a gene. CDR1 and CDR2 (germline): KGHDR, SFDVKD. This CDR3 comprises 16 residues.

The CDR3 loop is CASRYTPGEEKLFF. The CDR3 nucleotides read TGTGCCAGTAGATACACGCCCGGGGAGGAAAAACTGTTTTTT. The chain is built from TRBV19 and TRBJ1-4; D remains ambiguous. The germline V and J ends were trimmed by 6 bases and 8 bases, with 16 bases remaining between them. The length of the CDR3 is 14 residues. CDR1 and CDR2 from the germline V gene are LNHDA and SQIVND (reference sequence).

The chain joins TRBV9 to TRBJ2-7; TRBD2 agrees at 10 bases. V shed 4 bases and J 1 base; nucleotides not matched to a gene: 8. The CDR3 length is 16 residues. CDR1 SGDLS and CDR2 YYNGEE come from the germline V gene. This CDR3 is CASSMSGGAGSYEQYF. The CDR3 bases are TGTGCCAGCAGCATGAGCGGGGGGGCAGGGTCCTACGAGCAGTACTTC.

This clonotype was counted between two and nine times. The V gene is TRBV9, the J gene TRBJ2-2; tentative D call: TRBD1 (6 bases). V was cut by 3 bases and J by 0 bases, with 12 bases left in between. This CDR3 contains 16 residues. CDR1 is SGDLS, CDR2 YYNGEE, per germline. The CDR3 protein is CASSATGHPNTGELFF. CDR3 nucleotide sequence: TGTGCCAGCAGCGCAACGGGACACCCGAACACCGGGGAGCTGTTTTTT.

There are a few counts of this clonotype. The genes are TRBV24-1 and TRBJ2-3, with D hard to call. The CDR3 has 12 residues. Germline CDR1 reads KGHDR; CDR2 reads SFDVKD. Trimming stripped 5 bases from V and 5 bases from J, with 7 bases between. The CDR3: CATSGLRDTQYF. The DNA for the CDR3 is TGTGCCACCAGTGGCTTAAGAGATACGCAGTATTTT.

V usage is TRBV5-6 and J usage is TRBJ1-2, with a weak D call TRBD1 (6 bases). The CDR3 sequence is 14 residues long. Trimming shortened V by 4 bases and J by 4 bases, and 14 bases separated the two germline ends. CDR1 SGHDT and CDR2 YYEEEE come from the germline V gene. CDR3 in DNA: TGTGCCAGCAGCCGAGGGGGGGTTCTCTATGGCTACACCTTC. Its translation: CASSRGGVLYGYTF.

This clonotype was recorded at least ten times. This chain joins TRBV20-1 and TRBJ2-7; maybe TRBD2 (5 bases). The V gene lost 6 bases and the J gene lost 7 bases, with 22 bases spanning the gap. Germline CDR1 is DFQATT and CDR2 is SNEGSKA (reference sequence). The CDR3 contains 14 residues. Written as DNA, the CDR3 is TGCAGTGCCTCCGGGGAAGCGTGGGTGGGGGAGCAGTACTTC. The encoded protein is CSASGEAWVGEQYF.

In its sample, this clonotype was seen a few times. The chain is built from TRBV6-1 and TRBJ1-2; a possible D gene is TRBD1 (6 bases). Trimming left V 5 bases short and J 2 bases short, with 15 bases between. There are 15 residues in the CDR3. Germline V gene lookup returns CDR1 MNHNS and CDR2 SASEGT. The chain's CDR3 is CASSKGAGGNYGYTF. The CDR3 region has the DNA TGTGCCAGCAGTAAAGGAGCGGGGGGCAACTATGGCTACACCTTC.